The 15 T cell receptor beta chains below come from one sample, sequenced in a study of cytomegalovirus exposure and HLA in healthy donors. Use of 60 Vbeta and 13 Jbeta primers characterized the PCR. The assay was immunoSEQ multiplex PCR, and TCRdb's table has in-frame clones only and misses some. The table records 100,000 to 150,000 clones, just under 75% of them present only once. Sequenced material: PBMCs. The receptors derive from a man aged 55 to 70 in good health and CMV-seropositive.

V and J are TRBV11-2 and TRBJ1-4, with D unclear. The V end was cut by 1 base, the J end by 5 bases, with 11 bases between. The CDR3 loop spans 15 amino acids. Germline V CDR1 and CDR2: SGHAT, FQNNGV. CDR3 in amino acids: CASSLGAGENEKLFF. The CDR3 DNA reads TGTGCCAGCAGCTTAGGGGCCGGGGAGAATGAAAAACTGTTTTTT.

The genes are TRBV5-1 and TRBJ2-2, with D uncertain. With 0 bases removed from V and 7 bases from J, the gap between germline ends came to 13 bases. This CDR3 region has 15 residues. CDR1 and CDR2 (germline): SGHRS, YFSETQ. The CDR3 coding sequence is TGCGCCAGCAGCTTGGCCCAGGTTGCGAGCGGGGAGCTGTTTTTT. Its translation is CASSLAQVASGELFF.

V is TRBV18 and J is TRBJ2-2; D is perhaps TRBD1 (6 bases). Germline loops: CDR1 KGHSH, CDR2 LQKENI. This CDR3 has 15 residues. V lost 4 bases to trimming and J lost 5 bases, with 14 bases between them. The CDR3 region is CASSRGAGETGELFF. Written as DNA, the CDR3 is TGTGCCAGCTCACGAGGCGCAGGGGAAACCGGGGAGCTGTTTTTT.

This chain joins TRBV29-1 and TRBJ1-4, with D uncertain. The CDR3 contains 14 residues. The germline CDR1 and CDR2 sequences are SQVTM and ANQGSEA. The V end lost 8 bases, the J end lost 4 bases, and 17 bases lay between the germline ends. DNA for the CDR3: TGCAGCACCACGACACCCCCCGATAATGAAAAACTGTTTTTT. It encodes CSTTTPPDNEKLFF.

The chain is built from TRBV7-9 and TRBJ1-2, with D tentatively TRBD1 (5 bases). V was cut by 0 bases and J by 1 base, with 12 bases left in between. The germline gives CDR1 SEHNR, CDR2 FQNEAQ (reference sequence). This CDR3 spans 16 amino acids. DNA for the CDR3: TGTGCCAGCAGCTTAGCGGGCAGGGATTTTAACTATGGCTACACCTTC. Translating gives CASSLAGRDFNYGYTF.

This clone has a handful of counts. As DNA, the CDR3 is TGTGCCACCACAGTTAGACAGGGTGGTCAGCCCCAGCATTTT. Its translation: CATTVRQGGQPQHF. The V call is TRBV28, the J call TRBJ1-5; 7 nucleotides match TRBD1. The V gene end was trimmed by 10 bases and the J gene end by 6 bases; junction bases not matched to a gene: 12. This CDR3 spans 14 amino acids. The germline CDR1 and CDR2 sequences are MDHEN and SYDVKM.

This rearrangement joins TRBV6-1 to TRBJ1-2; 7 nucleotides line up with TRBD1. The CDR3 spans 15 residues. The V segment lost 5 bases and the J segment 3 bases; nucleotides outside the gene matches: 9. Germline V CDR1 and CDR2: MNHNS, SASEGT. CDR3 sequence reads: CASSRERQGDYGYTF. The DNA of the CDR3 is TGTGCCAGCAGTCGAGAAAGACAGGGAGACTATGGCTACACCTTC.

The V and J genes are TRBV15 and TRBJ1-1, with no clear D. Trimming removed 0 bases from V and 11 bases from J, with 13 bases in between. Per germline, CDR1 LNHNV and CDR2 YYDKDF (reference sequence). CDR3 length equals 13 residues. The chain's CDR3 is CATSRELRGEAFF. As DNA, the CDR3 is TGTGCCACCAGCAGAGAGCTACGCGGTGAGGCTTTCTTT.

V is TRBV4-1 and J is TRBJ1-5; D might be TRBD1 (5 bases). The CDR3 is 13 residues long. V was shortened by 5 bases and J by 2 bases, with 7 bases between the two germline ends. Per the germline V gene, CDR1 is MGHRA and CDR2 is YSYEKL. CDR3 in DNA: TGCGCCAGCAGCGGACAAGGCAATCAGCCCCAGCATTTT. This encodes CASSGQGNQPQHF.

A word on this clone: Other DNA sequences in the sample encode the same CDR3. The CDR3 DNA follows: TGCGCCAGCAGCTTGGGACAGAATAATGAAAAACTGTTTTTT. Encoded protein: CASSLGQNNEKLFF. V is TRBV5-1 and J is TRBJ1-4; a possible D gene is TRBD1 (5 bases). Trimming shortened V by 0 bases and J by 4 bases, and 7 bases separated the two germline ends. The V gene's germline CDR1 is SGHRS and CDR2 YFSETQ. The CDR3 is made up of 14 amino acids.

The chain has TRBV30 and TRBJ1-1; D is uncertain. V dropped 0 bases and J dropped 2 bases, with 7 bases sitting between them. CDR1 GTSNPN and CDR2 SVGIG come from the germline V gene (reference sequence). The CDR3 extends over 13 amino acids. The CDR3, as DNA: TGTGCCTGGAGTGTACACACAAACACTGAAGCTTTCTTT. Its translation is CAWSVHTNTEAFF.

This clone came up a few times. The rearrangement links TRBV29-1 to TRBJ2-5; TRBD1 agrees at 9 bases. The CDR3 has 13 amino acids. Germline V gives CDR1 SQVTM, CDR2 ANQGSEA. J lost 4 bases, V lost 6 bases, and 6 bases had no gene match. DNA of the CDR3: TGCAGCGTCATCCGGGACAGGGCAGAGACCCAGTACTTC. Protein sequence: CSVIRDRAETQYF.

The chain couples TRBV30 to TRBJ1-6; no firm D call. Trimming cost V 5 bases and J 3 bases, with 8 bases left between them. Germline V gene sequence: CDR1 GTSNPN, CDR2 SVGIG (reference sequence). The CDR3 has 13 amino acids. The CDR3 region is CAWEQVYNSPLHF. CDR3 sequence (DNA): TGTGCCTGGGAGCAGGTCTATAATTCACCCCTCCACTTT.

There are a few counts of this clone. J is TRBJ2-1 and V is TRBV30, with 7 nucleotides matching TRBD1. The germline gives CDR1 GTSNPN, CDR2 SVGIG (reference sequence). The CDR3 spans 14 residues. V lost 8 bases and J lost 0; bases outside the gene matches: 7. For the CDR3, the DNA is TGTGCCGGCCTTAGACAGGGCTCCTACAATGAGCAGTTCTTC. Protein product: CAGLRQGSYNEQFF.

The rearrangement joins TRBV5-1 to TRBJ2-5, with TRBD2 matching 9 bases. This CDR3 spans 15 amino acids. Germline V lookup: CDR1 SGHRS, CDR2 YFSETQ. The V gene end was trimmed by 3 bases and the J gene end by 5 bases; junction bases not matched to a gene: 8. Written as DNA, the CDR3 is TGCGCCAGCAGCTCTACCGCGGGGGGGCATGAGACCCAGTACTTC. Its protein product is CASSSTAGGHETQYF.